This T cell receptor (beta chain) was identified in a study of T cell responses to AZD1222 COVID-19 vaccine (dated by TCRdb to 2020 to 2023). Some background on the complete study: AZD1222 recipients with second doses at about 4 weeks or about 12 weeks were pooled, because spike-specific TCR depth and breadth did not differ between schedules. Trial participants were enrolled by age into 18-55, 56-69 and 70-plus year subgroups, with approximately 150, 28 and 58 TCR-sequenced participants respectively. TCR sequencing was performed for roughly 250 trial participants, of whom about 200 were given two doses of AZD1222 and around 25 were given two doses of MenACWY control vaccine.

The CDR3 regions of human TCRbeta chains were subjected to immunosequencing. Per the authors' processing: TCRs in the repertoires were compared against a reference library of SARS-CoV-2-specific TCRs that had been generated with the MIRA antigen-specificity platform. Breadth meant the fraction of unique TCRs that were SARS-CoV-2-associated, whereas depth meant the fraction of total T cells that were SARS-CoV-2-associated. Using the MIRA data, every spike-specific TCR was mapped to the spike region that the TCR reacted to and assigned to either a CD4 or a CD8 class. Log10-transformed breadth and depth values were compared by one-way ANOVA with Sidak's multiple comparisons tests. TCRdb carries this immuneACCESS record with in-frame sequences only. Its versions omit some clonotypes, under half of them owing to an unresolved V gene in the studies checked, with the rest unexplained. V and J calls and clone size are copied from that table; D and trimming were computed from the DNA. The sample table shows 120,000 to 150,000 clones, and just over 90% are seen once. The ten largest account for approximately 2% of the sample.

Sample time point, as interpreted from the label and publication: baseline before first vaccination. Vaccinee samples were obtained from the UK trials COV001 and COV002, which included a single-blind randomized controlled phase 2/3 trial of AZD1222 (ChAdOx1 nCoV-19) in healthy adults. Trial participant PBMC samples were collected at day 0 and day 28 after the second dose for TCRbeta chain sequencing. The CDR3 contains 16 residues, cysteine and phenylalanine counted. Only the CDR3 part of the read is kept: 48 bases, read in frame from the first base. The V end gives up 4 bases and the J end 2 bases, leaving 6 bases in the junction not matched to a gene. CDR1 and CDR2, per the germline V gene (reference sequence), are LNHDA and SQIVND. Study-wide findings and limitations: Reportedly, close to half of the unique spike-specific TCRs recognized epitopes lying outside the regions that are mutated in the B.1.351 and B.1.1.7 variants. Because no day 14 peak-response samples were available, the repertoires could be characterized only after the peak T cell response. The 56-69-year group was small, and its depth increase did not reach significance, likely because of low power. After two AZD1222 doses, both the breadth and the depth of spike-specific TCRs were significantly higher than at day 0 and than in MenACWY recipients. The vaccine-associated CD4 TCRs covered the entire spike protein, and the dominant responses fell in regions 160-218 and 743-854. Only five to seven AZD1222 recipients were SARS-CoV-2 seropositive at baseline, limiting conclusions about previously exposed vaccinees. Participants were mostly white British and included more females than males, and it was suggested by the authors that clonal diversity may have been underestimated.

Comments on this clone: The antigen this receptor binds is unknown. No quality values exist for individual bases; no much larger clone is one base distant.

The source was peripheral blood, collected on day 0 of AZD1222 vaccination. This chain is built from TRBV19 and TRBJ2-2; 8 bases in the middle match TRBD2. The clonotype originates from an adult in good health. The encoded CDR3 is CASSTTSGRNTGELFF. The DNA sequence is TGTGCCAGTAGTACCACTAGCGGAAGAAACACCGGGGAGCTGTTTTTT.